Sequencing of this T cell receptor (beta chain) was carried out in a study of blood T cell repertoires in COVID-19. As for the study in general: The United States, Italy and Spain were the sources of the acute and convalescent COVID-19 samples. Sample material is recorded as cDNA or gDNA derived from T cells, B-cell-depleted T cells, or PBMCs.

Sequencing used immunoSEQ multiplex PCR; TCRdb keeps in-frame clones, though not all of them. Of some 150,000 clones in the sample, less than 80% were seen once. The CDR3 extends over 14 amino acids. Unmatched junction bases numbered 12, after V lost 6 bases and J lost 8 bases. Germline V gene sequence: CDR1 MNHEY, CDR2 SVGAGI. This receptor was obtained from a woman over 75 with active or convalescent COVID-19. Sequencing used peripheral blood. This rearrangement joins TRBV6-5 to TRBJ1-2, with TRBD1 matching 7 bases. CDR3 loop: CASRQLTGLGGYTF. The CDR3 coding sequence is TGTGCCAGCAGGCAACTGACAGGGTTAGGCGGCTACACCTTC.